The 32 T cell receptor beta chains below come from one sample, sequenced in a study of CD8+ T cells in alopecia areata. RNA extraction was followed by reverse transcription into cDNA, which acted as the sequencing template. The method was immunoSEQ multiplex PCR; TCRdb's version includes in-frame clones alone and lacks a portion of them. The sample carries hundreds of thousands of clones, roughly two thirds recorded once. This specimen consisted of CD4+ T cells sorted from blood, obtained at week 0. The receptors come from a human donor with alopecia areata.

The chain combines TRBV4-2 with TRBJ1-4; tentative D call: TRBD1 (5 bases). CDR1 and CDR2 (germline): LGHNA, YNFKEQ. The V end was cut by 0 bases, the J end by 2 bases, with 7 bases between. The CDR3 runs to 15 residues. The CDR3 loop reads CASSQEQATNEKLFF. The CDR3 DNA reads as TGTGCCAGCAGCCAAGAACAGGCCACTAATGAAAAACTGTTTTTT.

This clone was observed a single time. The rearrangement joins TRBV29-1 to TRBJ2-1; D is undetermined. This CDR3 is built from 14 residues. The germline gives CDR1 SQVTM, CDR2 ANQGSEA. With 3 bases removed from V and 4 bases from J, the gap between germline ends came to 13 bases. The CDR3 coding sequence is TGCAGCGTTGAGCTCGAGACGTCATACAATGAGCAGTTCTTC. It specifies CSVELETSYNEQFF.

In this sample, this clone turned up once. The V gene is TRBV29-1, the J gene TRBJ2-7; the D gene is possibly TRBD2 (5 bases). The CDR3 totals 12 residues. The V end was cut by 4 bases, the J end by 4 bases, with 11 bases between. CDR1 and CDR2 from the germline V gene are SQVTM and ANQGSEA. CDR3 coding DNA: TGCAGCGTTGGGGCAGCGGAATACGAGCAGTACTTC. It encodes CSVGAAEYEQYF.

The rearrangement uses TRBV2 and TRBJ1-6; D is possibly TRBD1 (5 bases). This CDR3 has 12 residues. V was clipped by 11 bases and J by 12 bases, with 17 bases between them. Per the germline V gene, CDR1 is SNHLY and CDR2 is FYNNEI. This chain's CDR3 is CAGNGDREPLHF. The CDR3, as DNA: TGTGCCGGAAACGGGGACCGGGAACCCCTCCACTTT.

The chain carries TRBV20-1 and TRBJ1-1, with unresolved D. This CDR3 contains 11 residues. V lost 0 bases to trimming and J lost 10 bases, with 9 bases between them. Germline-derived CDR1 and CDR2 are DFQATT and SNEGSKA (reference sequence). In DNA, the CDR3 is TGCAGTGCTAGAGATTTCCGGGGAGCTTTCTTT. It translates to CSARDFRGAFF.

This chain links TRBV9 with TRBJ1-5, with 10 bases lining up with TRBD1. CDR3 size: 15 residues. CDR1 is SGDLS, CDR2 YYNGEE, per germline. V lost 4 bases to trimming and J lost 7 bases; unmatched junction nucleotides: 8. CDR3 coding DNA: TGTGCCAGCAGCCTTTCCGGACAGGGGGAGCAGCCCCAGCATTTT. Protein: CASSLSGQGEQPQHF. Based on the CDR3 plus reference TRBV9 and TRBJ1-5, the full variable domain is DSGVTQTPKHLITATGQRVTLRCSPRSGDLSVYWYQQSLDQGLQFLIQYYNGEERAKGNILERFSAQQFPDLHSELNLSSLELGDSALYFCASSLSGQGEQPQHFGDGTRLSIL.

In regard to this clone: This specimen includes other DNA sequences encoding the same CDR3. The chain joins TRBV10-3 to TRBJ2-3; D remains unclear. The V gene's germline CDR1 is ENHRY and CDR2 SYGVKD. With 0 bases removed from V and 3 bases from J, the gap between germline ends came to 4 bases. This CDR3 has 13 residues. CDR3 nucleotides: TGTGCCATCAGTGAGTCCGGGACAGATACGCAGTATTTT. It is translated as CAISESGTDTQYF.

The chain combines TRBV2 with TRBJ2-1; maybe TRBD2 (6 bases). The CDR3 runs to 12 residues. V shed 8 bases and J shed 6 bases, with 11 bases lying between them. Germline V gene lookup returns CDR1 SNHLY and CDR2 FYNNEI. In DNA form, the CDR3 reads TGTGCCAGCTGGAGGGTAGTCAATGAGCAGTTCTTC. This encodes CASWRVVNEQFF.

Written as DNA, the CDR3 is TGCAGCGTCGACAGGGGGCGAGGCGGGGAGCTGTTTTTT. Translated: CSVDRGRGGELFF. The chain couples TRBV29-1 to TRBJ2-2, with 10 bases fitting TRBD1. The CDR3 is 13 residues long. Per germline, CDR1 SQVTM and CDR2 ANQGSEA. V was clipped by 6 bases and J by 7 bases; unmatched bases: 5.

CDR3 in DNA: TGTGCCAGCAGTTACCTAGGACAGGGAGGCACTGAAGCTTTCTTT. Amino acids: CASSYLGQGGTEAFF. The chain joins TRBV6-5 to TRBJ1-1, with 8 bases fitting TRBD1. CDR3 length equals 15 residues. Germline CDR1 reads MNHEY; CDR2 reads SVGAGI. The ends lost 2 bases at V and 4 bases at J; junction bases unmatched: 6.

The chain is built from TRBV7-8 and TRBJ2-1; unclear D gene. CDR3 length equals 15 residues. From germline, CDR1 is SGHVS and CDR2 FQNEAQ. The V end was cut by 1 base, the J end by 0 bases, with 7 bases between. The CDR3 region has the DNA TGTGCCAGCAGCTTAGGATCAGTCTCCTACAATGAGCAGTTCTTC. It specifies CASSLGSVSYNEQFF.

The rearrangement links TRBV6-5 to TRBJ1-6; possible D gene TRBD1, 5 bases. The germline CDR1 and CDR2 sequences are MNHEY and SVGAGI. This CDR3 is built from 14 residues. V was pared by 0 bases and J by 7 bases, with 7 bases between. The CDR3 sequence: CASSYSTANSPLHF. The CDR3 DNA sequence: TGTGCCAGCAGTTACTCGACAGCGAATTCACCCCTCCACTTT.

The chain is built from TRBV29-1 and TRBJ2-2, with a weak D call TRBD2 (6 bases). Trimming cost V 4 bases and J 2 bases, with 11 bases left between them. The germline V gene encodes CDR1 SQVTM and CDR2 ANQGSEA. The CDR3 contains 14 residues. CDR3 region: CSVVGLLNTGELFF. CDR3 nucleotide sequence: TGCAGCGTTGTGGGACTGCTCAACACCGGGGAGCTGTTTTTT.

V is TRBV9 and J is TRBJ2-4; D may be TRBD2 (7 bases). The CDR3 loop spans 15 amino acids. V lost 6 bases to trimming and J lost 9 bases, with 22 bases between them. Germline CDR1 and CDR2: SGDLS and YYNGEE. The CDR3 DNA is TGTGCCAGCAACGGAGGGGGAGGGGATTTCAGCATTCAGTACTTC. As protein: CASNGGGGDFSIQYF.

The rearrangement links TRBV18 to TRBJ2-3; no definite D call. CDR1 KGHSH and CDR2 LQKENI come from the germline V gene. V dropped 3 bases and J dropped 2 bases, with 3 bases sitting between them. This CDR3 is 12 amino acids long. CDR3 sequence (DNA): TGTGCCAGCTCACCGGACACAGATACGCAGTATTTT. Its translation: CASSPDTDTQYF.

CDR3 DNA: TGTGCCAGCAGTTATCAGGGGTGGGGTAACTATGGCTACACCTTC. Its protein product is CASSYQGWGNYGYTF. This chain joins TRBV25-1 and TRBJ1-2; maybe TRBD1 (6 bases). The CDR3 runs 15 residues. Germline V gives CDR1 MGHDK, CDR2 SYGVNS. Trimming took 5 bases from V and 1 from J, leaving 14 bases between them.

The chain couples TRBV9 to TRBJ2-3; 7 positions agree with TRBD1. The germline gives CDR1 SGDLS, CDR2 YYNGEE. Losses at the gene ends were 1 base for V and 4 bases for J; bases not matched to a gene: 3. The CDR3 length is 14 residues. The CDR3 coding sequence is TGTGCCAGCAGCGTATCCACAGGGGCAGATACGCAGTATTTT. Its translation is CASSVSTGADTQYF.

The CDR3 nucleotides read TGCAGCGTTGCATCGGAGGGGGATCAGCCCCAGCATTTT. It translates to CSVASEGDQPQHF. The chain links TRBV29-1 to TRBJ1-5, with D maybe TRBD1 (6 bases). The germline CDR1 and CDR2 sequences are SQVTM and ANQGSEA. This CDR3 region has 13 residues. Trimming took off 4 bases at V and 5 bases at J, with 12 bases between the two ends.

V and J are TRBV30 and TRBJ2-5; a possible D gene is TRBD2 (5 bases). Trimming took off 2 bases at V and 1 base at J, with 11 bases between the two ends. This CDR3 comprises 14 residues. Germline V gene sequence: CDR1 GTSNPN, CDR2 SVGIG (reference sequence). CDR3 amino acids: CAWSTSGSQETQYF. CDR3 sequence (DNA): TGTGCCTGGAGTACCTCGGGGAGCCAAGAGACCCAGTACTTC. The full variable domain, its missing parts supplied by reference TRBV30 and TRBJ2-5, is SQTIHQWPATLVQPVGSPLSLECTVEGTSNPNLYWYRQAAGRGLQLLFYSVGIGQISSEVPQNLSASRPQDRQFILSSKKLLLSDSGFYLCAWSTSGSQETQYFGPGTRLLVL.

V usage is TRBV6-5 and J usage is TRBJ2-5; 7 positions agree with TRBD1. CDR3 length: 16 amino acids. The junction had 8 bases not matched to a gene; V was cut back by 2 bases and J by 2 bases. The germline CDR1 and CDR2 sequences are MNHEY and SVGAGI. CDR3 coding DNA: TGTGCCAGCAGTTACGAGTGGGCCAGGGGGCAAGAGACCCAGTACTTC. Residues: CASSYEWARGQETQYF.

The rearrangement links TRBV29-1 to TRBJ1-5; tentatively, D is TRBD1 (6 bases). V lost 4 bases and J 3 bases, leaving 10 bases between the germline ends. The CDR3 loop spans 13 amino acids. Germline CDR1 reads SQVTM; CDR2 reads ANQGSEA. The CDR3 bases are TGCAGCGTTGCAGACAGGATCAATCAGCCCCAGCATTTT. Encoded protein: CSVADRINQPQHF.

The V call is TRBV13, the J call TRBJ1-2; TRBD1 might be the D (5 bases). This CDR3 is 14 amino acids long. V lost 0 bases and J 7 bases, leaving 12 bases between the germline ends. The V gene's germline CDR1 is PRHDT and CDR2 FYEKMQ (reference sequence). The CDR3 nucleotides are TGTGCCAGCAGCTTAGGGCAGGGTGAGATTGGCTACACCTTC. Translated, it gives CASSLGQGEIGYTF.

This clone is a singleton in its sample. CDR3 in DNA: TGTGCCAGCAGCTTCACCACCTACGAGCAGTACTTC. As protein: CASSFTTYEQYF. The chain recombines TRBV7-8 with TRBJ2-7; D call uncertain. Germline values: CDR1 SGHVS, CDR2 FQNEAQ. This CDR3 region has 12 residues. V lost 3 bases to trimming and J lost 2 bases, with 5 bases between them.

This chain uses TRBV25-1 with TRBJ1-2, with 7 bases fitting TRBD1. Per the germline V gene, CDR1 is MGHDK and CDR2 is SYGVNS. Trimming took 3 bases from V and 2 from J; bases not matched to a gene: 3. The CDR3 consists of 14 residues. CDR3: CASSDLTGNYGYTF. CDR3 DNA sequence: TGTGCCAGCAGTGATCTGACAGGGAACTATGGCTACACCTTC.

This clone was recorded a few times. CDR3 in amino acids: CASSGHRGSLETQYF. The CDR3 bases are TGCGCCAGCAGCGGCCACAGGGGTTCTCTCGAGACCCAGTACTTC. The chain joins TRBV4-1 to TRBJ2-5, with TRBD1 matching 7 bases. The junction had 11 bases not matched to a gene; V was cut back by 5 bases and J by 5 bases. Germline-derived CDR1 and CDR2 are MGHRA and YSYEKL. The length of the CDR3 is 15 residues.

This clone was seen only a few times. The rearrangement links TRBV7-3 to TRBJ1-3; possible D gene TRBD1, 5 bases. Trimming pared 3 bases from V and 16 bases from J, leaving 19 bases between. This CDR3 is built from 13 residues. Germline V lookup: CDR1 SGHTA, CDR2 FQGTGA. The CDR3, as DNA: TGTGCCAGCAGCTTTCGGGCGGGCGCGGAGGGGTATTTT. This encodes CASSFRAGAEGYF.

This chain joins TRBV11-2 and TRBJ2-1, with D tentatively TRBD1 (6 bases). The ends were cut back, 1 base at V and 1 base at J, with 14 bases in the middle. The CDR3 runs 17 residues. Germline V lookup: CDR1 SGHAT, CDR2 FQNNGV. In nucleotides, the CDR3 is TGTGCCAGCAGCTTAGTCCTCGGGACATTATCCTACAATGAGCAGTTCTTC. Translation: CASSLVLGTLSYNEQFF.

CDR3 nucleotides: TGTGCCAGCAGCGCCTGGCCTAAAGCTTTCTTT. It is translated as CASSAWPKAFF. V usage is TRBV7-2 and J usage is TRBJ1-1, with D unresolved. The V and J ends lost 5 bases and 9 bases respectively, with 10 bases between them. CDR3 length: 11 residues. Germline values: CDR1 SGHTA, CDR2 FQGNSA.

The V gene is TRBV29-1, the J gene TRBJ2-1; tentative D call: TRBD2 (5 bases). Between the trimmed V and J ends, which lost 7 bases and 3 bases, there was a span of 13 bases. This CDR3 contains 13 residues. The germline CDR1 and CDR2 sequences are SQVTM and ANQGSEA. DNA of the CDR3: TGCAGCGCCCGAGGGAAGGGCTACAATGAGCAGTTCTTC. Amino acids: CSARGKGYNEQFF.

The V and J genes are TRBV7-9 and TRBJ1-2; the D is unclear. Trimming removed 6 bases from V and 2 bases from J, with 13 bases in between. Germline loops: CDR1 SEHNR, CDR2 FQNEAQ (reference sequence). This CDR3 comprises 14 residues. The CDR3, as DNA: TGTGCCAGCAGTCAGCGGGAGTTGAACTATGGCTACACCTTC. Residues: CASSQRELNYGYTF.

The chain is built from TRBV29-1 and TRBJ2-7; TRBD2 might be the D (7 bases). CDR3 length: 11 residues. The V gene lost 6 bases and the J gene lost 6 bases, with 12 bases spanning the gap. Per germline, CDR1 SQVTM and CDR2 ANQGSEA. The CDR3 region is CSVRGGSEQYF. As DNA, the CDR3 is TGCAGCGTCAGGGGAGGGAGCGAGCAGTACTTC.

This chain uses TRBV5-1 with TRBJ1-1, with 8 nucleotides matching TRBD1. Germline V gives CDR1 SGHRS, CDR2 YFSETQ. This CDR3 has 15 residues. The junction had 6 bases not matched to a gene; V was cut back by 4 bases and J by 1 base. The CDR3 DNA reads TGCGCCAGCAGCCCCCGACAGGGGACGAACACTGAAGCTTTCTTT. Translation gives CASSPRQGTNTEAFF.